This TCR beta chain was sequenced for a study of blood T cell repertoires in COVID-19. TCRdb's table, derived via immunoSEQ multiplex PCR, lists solely in-frame clones and lacks some. The profile shows approximately 260,000 clones, around 82% of them singletons. Trimming at V came to 4 bases and at J to 4 bases, leaving 10 bases not matched to a gene. CDR1 is SGHNT, CDR2 YYREEE, per germline (reference sequence). The CDR3 runs to 16 residues. This clone was counted once. The sample consisted of PBMCs or T cells enriched from blood (not recorded which). This receptor was obtained from a man aged 45-60 years who had recovered from COVID-19. This rearrangement joins TRBV5-4 to TRBJ2-3, with 9 bases fitting TRBD2. CDR3 coding DNA: TGTGCCAGCAGCCCTTTTATCCTAGCGGGGTCAGATACGCAGTATTTT. This translates into CASSPFILAGSDTQYF.